The rows below give T cell receptor beta chains drawn from one sample of a study of T cells in Graves' hyperthyroidism and ophthalmopathy. TCRdb independently ran MiXCR on the multiplex PCR reads; one entry per CDR3 protein. The sample shows under 550,000 distinct CDR3 sequences, 15% to 20% of them seen only once. The material sequenced was blood. These receptors were obtained from a man between 35 and 55 years old with Graves' ophthalmopathy. The CDR3 runs from the conserved cysteine through the conserved F or W. The D gene is left open where the match is weak. Expanded clones are given a class, and other clones once, few, many or no size at all.

v_gene	d_gene	abundance	j_gene	CDR3aa	CDR3nt
TRBV20-1	TRBD2	.	TRBJ2-1	CSAMGLAGSIRNEQFF	TGCAGTGCTATGGGACTAGCGGGGTCTATTCGGAATGAGCAGTTCTTC
TRBV20-1	TRBD2	.	TRBJ2-7	CSVGLATAYEQYF	TGCAGTGTCGGACTAGCGACAGCCTACGAGCAGTACTTC
TRBV10-3	TRBD1	few	TRBJ1-3	CATSGGDSGNTIYF	TGTGCCACCTCAGGGGGGGACTCTGGAAACACCATATATTTT
TRBV27	TRBD1	.	TRBJ1-2	CASSPGGAWYYGYTF	TGTGCCAGCAGCCCAGGGGGCGCCTGGTACTATGGCTACACCTTC
TRBV20-1	.	few	TRBJ2-7	CSAKKGNYEQYF	TGCAGTGCTAAGAAGGGAAACTACGAGCAGTACTTC
TRBV28	TRBD1	many	TRBJ1-5	CASISTIFGQGSQPQHF	TGTGCCAGCATATCGACGATTTTTGGACAGGGAAGCCAGCCCCAGCATTTT
TRBV5-1	TRBD1	many	TRBJ1-6	CASSARRTGPNSPLHF	TGCGCCAGCAGCGCGAGGAGGACAGGGCCGAATTCACCCCTCCACTTT
TRBV20-1	.	many	TRBJ1-4	CSARGSAATNEKLFF	TGCAGTGCTAGAGGTTCGGCAGCAACTAATGAAAAACTGTTTTTT
TRBV2	.	.	TRBJ1-2	CASSVPGVRYGYTF	TGTGCCAGCAGTGTTCCTGGGGTCCGGTATGGCTACACCTTC
TRBV5-1	.	few	TRBJ1-4	CASSTQGRADEKLFF	TGCGCCAGCAGCACCCAGGGCCGGGCCGATGAAAAACTGTTTTTT
TRBV4-1	TRBD1	.	TRBJ1-5	CASSPTGTGGNQPQHF	TGCGCCAGCAGCCCAACCGGGACAGGGGGCAATCAGCCCCAGCATTTT
TRBV7-3	TRBD2	few	TRBJ2-5	CASSSGLDETQYF	TGTGCCAGCAGTTCGGGACTAGATGAGACCCAGTACTTC
TRBV7-6	TRBD2	.	TRBJ2-1	CASSLVPTDGRGGNEQFF	TGTGCCAGCAGCTTAGTCCCCACGGACGGGCGGGGGGGCAATGAGCAGTTCTTC
TRBV29-1	TRBD2	few	TRBJ2-1	CSISPRLAGGPKQFF	TGCAGCATATCCCCCCGACTAGCGGGAGGGCCCAAGCAGTTCTTC
TRBV2	.	.	TRBJ2-5	CASSRRDIFQETQYF	TGTGCCAGCAGTCGCCGGGACATATTCCAAGAGACCCAGTACTTC
TRBV12-3/TRBV12-4	TRBD1	many	TRBJ1-2	CASSLGQGNHGYTF	TGTGCCAGCAGTTTGGGACAGGGGAATCATGGCTACACCTTC
TRBV20-1	TRBD2	few	TRBJ2-5	CSARYGTSGSLPSYF	TGCAGTGCTAGATACGGGACTAGCGGGAGCTTACCTTCGTACTTC
TRBV6-2/TRBV6-3	TRBD1	.	TRBJ2-3	CASSRTGMDTQYF	TGTGCCAGCAGCCGGACAGGGATGGATACGCAGTATTTT
TRBV20-1	.	few	TRBJ1-3	CSALGRERLTGNTIYF	TGCAGTGCCCTAGGACGGGAACGACTAACTGGAAACACCATATATTTT
TRBV2	.	many	TRBJ2-3	CASSREIFIDTQYF	TGTGCCAGCAGTCGCGAGATATTCATAGATACGCAGTATTTT
TRBV6-9	.	.	TRBJ1-6	CASSSGSGTYNSPLHF	TGTGCCAGCAGTTCGGGGTCGGGCACCTATAATTCACCCCTCCACTTT
TRBV20-1	.	.	TRBJ2-7	CSARVGRGGSYEQYF	TGCAGTGCTAGAGTAGGCAGGGGAGGATCCTACGAGCAGTACTTC
TRBV18	.	many	TRBJ2-3	CASSPPMVPDTQYF	TGTGCCAGCTCACCACCGATGGTACCAGATACGCAGTATTTT
TRBV5-1	.	many	TRBJ2-3	CASSLDPATSTDTQYF	TGCGCCAGCAGCTTGGATCCGGCCACTAGCACAGATACGCAGTATTTT
TRBV20-1	TRBD2	few	TRBJ2-1	CSARPPQGAGGYNEQFF	TGCAGTGCTAGACCCCCGCAGGGTGCGGGGGGGTACAATGAGCAGTTCTTC
TRBV10-3	TRBD2	.	TRBJ2-3	CAISGLAGDTQYF	TGTGCCATCAGTGGACTAGCCGGAGATACGCAGTATTTT
TRBV12-3/TRBV12-4	.	.	TRBJ2-1	CASSLGDGTYNEQFF	TGTGCCAGCAGTTTGGGCGACGGGACTTACAATGAGCAGTTCTTC
TRBV28	TRBD1	many	TRBJ2-7	CASSPGTAKYEQYF	TGTGCCAGCAGTCCCGGGACAGCAAAATACGAGCAGTACTTC
TRBV7-9	TRBD2	few	TRBJ2-2	CASRSPTSGGSGELFF	TGTGCCAGCAGGTCCCCGACTAGCGGGGGATCCGGGGAGCTGTTTTTT
TRBV7-6	.	.	TRBJ2-7	CASSSEYGAYF	TGTGCCAGCAGCTCCGAATACGGAGCGTACTTC
TRBV28	.	few	TRBJ1-5	CASSLVSGQNQPQHF	TGTGCCAGCAGTTTAGTTTCGGGGCAGAATCAGCCCCAGCATTTT
TRBV20-1	.	once	TRBJ1-2	CSARVPDYNYGYTF	TGCAGTGCTAGGGTCCCGGATTATAACTATGGCTACACCTTC
TRBV16	.	.	TRBJ1-1	CASSPQWQNTEAFF	TGTGCCAGCAGTCCGCAGTGGCAAAACACTGAAGCTTTCTTT
TRBV7-8	.	few	TRBJ1-3	CASSLNGGNTIYF	TGTGCCAGCAGCTTAAACGGAGGAAACACCATATATTTT
TRBV3-1	TRBD2	few	TRBJ2-1	CASSQTGGSHNEQFF	TGTGCCAGCAGCCAAACCGGGGGGAGCCACAATGAGCAGTTCTTC
TRBV18	.	many	TRBJ2-1	CASSLQRGSSNEQFF	TGTGCCAGCTCACTCCAACGGGGTTCGAGTAATGAGCAGTTCTTC
TRBV4-1	.	few	TRBJ2-7	CASSRLVSYEQYF	TGCGCCAGCAGCAGACTAGTATCCTACGAGCAGTACTTC
TRBV12-3/TRBV12-4	.	few	TRBJ2-7	CASSFGGPSGYEQYF	TGTGCCAGCAGTTTCGGGGGGCCTTCTGGGTACGAGCAGTACTTC
TRBV5-8	.	.	TRBJ2-7	CASRPKDSYEQYF	TGTGCCAGCCGACCGAAGGACTCCTACGAGCAGTACTTC
TRBV20-1	.	.	TRBJ1-2	CSAREGGNLPTF	TGCAGTGCTAGAGAGGGGGGGAATTTACCCACCTTC
TRBV11-2	.	.	TRBJ2-2	CASSSLQGTGELFF	TGTGCCAGCAGCTCACTGCAAGGGACCGGGGAGCTGTTTTTT